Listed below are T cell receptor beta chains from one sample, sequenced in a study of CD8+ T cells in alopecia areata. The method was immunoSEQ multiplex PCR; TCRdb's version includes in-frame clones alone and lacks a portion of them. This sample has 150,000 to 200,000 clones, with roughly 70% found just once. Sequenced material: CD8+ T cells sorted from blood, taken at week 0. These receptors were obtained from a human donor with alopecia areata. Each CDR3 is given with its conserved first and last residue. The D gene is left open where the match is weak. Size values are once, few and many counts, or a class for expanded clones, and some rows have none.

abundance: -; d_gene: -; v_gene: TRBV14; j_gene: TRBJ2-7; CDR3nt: TGTGCCAGCAGCCAAGATCTAGGGGCAGCAGAGGAGCAGTACTTC; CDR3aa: CASSQDLGAAEEQYF
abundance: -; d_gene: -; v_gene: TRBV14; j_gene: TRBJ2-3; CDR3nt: TGTGCCAGCAGCCAAGATCGAGGGGGAACGCAGTATTTT; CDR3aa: CASSQDRGGTQYF
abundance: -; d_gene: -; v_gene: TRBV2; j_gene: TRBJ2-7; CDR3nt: TGTGCCAGTAGCACAGCAAACTACGAGCAGTACTTC; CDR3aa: CASSTANYEQYF
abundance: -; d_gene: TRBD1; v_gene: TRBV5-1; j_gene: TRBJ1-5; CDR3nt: TGCGCCAGCAGCCAAGAGGGACAGGGGAATCAGCCCCAGCATTTT; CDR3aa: CASSQEGQGNQPQHF
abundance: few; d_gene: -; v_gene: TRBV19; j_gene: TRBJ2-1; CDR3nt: TGTGCCAGTAGTGAAGTCTACAATGAGCAGTTCTTC; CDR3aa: CASSEVYNEQFF
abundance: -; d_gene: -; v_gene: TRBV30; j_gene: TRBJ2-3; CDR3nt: TGTGCCTGGAGGGCATATCCTAGCACAGATACGCAGTATTTT; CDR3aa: CAWRAYPSTDTQYF
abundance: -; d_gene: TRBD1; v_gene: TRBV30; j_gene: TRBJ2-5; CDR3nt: TGTGCCTGGAGTGGTGAGACAGGGGAAGAGACCCAGTACTTC; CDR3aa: CAWSGETGEETQYF
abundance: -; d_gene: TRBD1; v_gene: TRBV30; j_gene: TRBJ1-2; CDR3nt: TGTGCCTGGAGGGGGGACAGGCGTGACTATGGCTACACCTTC; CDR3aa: CAWRGDRRDYGYTF
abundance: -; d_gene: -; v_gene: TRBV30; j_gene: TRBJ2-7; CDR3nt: TGTGCCTGGAGTGGGACAGCCTCCTACGAGCAGTACTTC; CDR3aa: CAWSGTASYEQYF
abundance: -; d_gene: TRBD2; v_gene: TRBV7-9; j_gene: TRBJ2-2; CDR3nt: TGTGCCAGCTCAGGACTAGCGGGTGCCGGGGAGCTGTTTTTT; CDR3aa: CASSGLAGAGELFF
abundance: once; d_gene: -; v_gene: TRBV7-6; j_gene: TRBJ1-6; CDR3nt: TGTGCCAGCAGCACCGGCCGGTTTTCACCCCTCCACTTT; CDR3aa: CASSTGRFSPLHF
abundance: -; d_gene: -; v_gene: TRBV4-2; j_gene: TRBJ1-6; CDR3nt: TGTGCCAGCAGCCCCCATCGTCAAAATAATTCACCCCTCCACTTT; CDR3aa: CASSPHRQNNSPLHF
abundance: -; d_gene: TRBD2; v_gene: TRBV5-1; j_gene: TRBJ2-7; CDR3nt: TGCGCCAGCAGCTATGCGGGGGAAGCCTACGAGCAGTACTTC; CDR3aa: CASSYAGEAYEQYF
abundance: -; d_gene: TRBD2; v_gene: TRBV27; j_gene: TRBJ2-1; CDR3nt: TGTGCCAGCAGTTTATGGAGCGGGGGGGCCAATGAGCAGTTCTTC; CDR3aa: CASSLWSGGANEQFF
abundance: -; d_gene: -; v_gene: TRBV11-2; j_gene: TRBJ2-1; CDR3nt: TGTGCCAGCAGCTTAGACTTTTACAATGAGCAGTTCTTC; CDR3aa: CASSLDFYNEQFF
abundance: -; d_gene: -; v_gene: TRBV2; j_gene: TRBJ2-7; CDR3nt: TGTGCCAGCCATGACTGGGCGGGGTACGAGCAGTACTTC; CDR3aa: CASHDWAGYEQYF
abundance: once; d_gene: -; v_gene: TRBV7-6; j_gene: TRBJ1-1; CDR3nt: TGTGCCAGCAGCTTAGCCGGAGAGAACACTGAAGCTTTCTTT; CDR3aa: CASSLAGENTEAFF
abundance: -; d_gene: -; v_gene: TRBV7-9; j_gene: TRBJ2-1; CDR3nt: TGTGCCAGCAGCAGCTTGGGGGCGGGGGCCCCCTTGGCCTACAATGAGCAGTTCTTC; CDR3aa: CASSSLGAGAPLAYNEQFF
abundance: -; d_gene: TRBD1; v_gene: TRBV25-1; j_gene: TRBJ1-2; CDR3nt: TGTGCCAGCAGTGAATTCACCGCGGGACAGGGGGAGGGCTACACCTTC; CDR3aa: CASSEFTAGQGEGYTF
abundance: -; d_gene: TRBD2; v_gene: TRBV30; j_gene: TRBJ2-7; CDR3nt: TGTGCCTGCCCCCGACTAGCGGGGGGGCGCGAGCAGTACTTC; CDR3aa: CACPRLAGGREQYF
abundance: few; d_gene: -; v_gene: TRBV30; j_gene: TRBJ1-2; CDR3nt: TGTGCCTGGAGTCCCCTGGGGGATGGCTACACCTTC; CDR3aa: CAWSPLGDGYTF
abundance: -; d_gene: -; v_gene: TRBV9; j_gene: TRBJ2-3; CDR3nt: TGTGCCAGCAGGGACAGTTCAGATACGCAGTATTTT; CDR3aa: CASRDSSDTQYF
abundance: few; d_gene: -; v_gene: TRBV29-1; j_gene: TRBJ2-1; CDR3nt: TGCAGCGTTGGAATCCATGAGCAGTTCTTC; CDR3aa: CSVGIHEQFF
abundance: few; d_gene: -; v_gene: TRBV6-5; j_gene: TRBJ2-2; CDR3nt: TGTGCCAGCAGTCCCGTCCCGCAAAACACCGGGGAGCTGTTTTTT; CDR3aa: CASSPVPQNTGELFF
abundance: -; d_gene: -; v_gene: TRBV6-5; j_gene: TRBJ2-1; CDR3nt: TGTGCCAGCAGTGGGAGATATGAGCAGTTCTTC; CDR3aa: CASSGRYEQFF
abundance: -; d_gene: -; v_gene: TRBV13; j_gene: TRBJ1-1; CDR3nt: TGTGCCAGCAGCCCGCCGGGAAACACTGAAGCTTTCTTT; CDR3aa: CASSPPGNTEAFF
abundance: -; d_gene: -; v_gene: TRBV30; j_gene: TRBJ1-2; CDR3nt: TGTGCCTGGAGTGTACCCCCCACAGGATACTATGGCTACACCTTC; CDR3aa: CAWSVPPTGYYGYTF
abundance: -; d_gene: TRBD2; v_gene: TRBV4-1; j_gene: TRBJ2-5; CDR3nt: TGCGCCAGCAGCCATCCCGAGCGGGAGGAGACCCAGTACTTC; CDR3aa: CASSHPEREETQYF
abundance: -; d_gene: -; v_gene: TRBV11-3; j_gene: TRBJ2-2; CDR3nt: TGTGCCAGCAGCTTCGCGGAAGGCACCGGGGAGCTGTTTTTT; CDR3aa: CASSFAEGTGELFF
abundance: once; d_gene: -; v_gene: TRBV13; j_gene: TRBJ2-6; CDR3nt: TGTGCCAGCAGTGGGGGGTCTGGGGCCAACGTCCTGACTTTC; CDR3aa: CASSGGSGANVLTF
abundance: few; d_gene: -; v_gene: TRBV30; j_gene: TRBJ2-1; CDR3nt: TGTGCCTGGTTCGGAGGGGGGGCGCATGAGCAGTTCTTC; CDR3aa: CAWFGGGAHEQFF
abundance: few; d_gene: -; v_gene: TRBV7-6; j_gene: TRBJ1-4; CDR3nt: TGTGCCAGCAGCTTACGGCCCACAGGCGAAAAACTGTTTTTT; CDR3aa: CASSLRPTGEKLFF
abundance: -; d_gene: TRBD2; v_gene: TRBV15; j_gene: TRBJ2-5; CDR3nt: TGTGCCACCAGCCCTCTAGCGGGGGGGATGGAGACCCAGTACTTC; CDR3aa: CATSPLAGGMETQYF
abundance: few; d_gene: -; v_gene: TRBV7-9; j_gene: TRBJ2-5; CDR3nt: TGTGCCAGCAGCTTAGCCCGGGGACGAGAGACCCAGTACTTC; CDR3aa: CASSLARGRETQYF
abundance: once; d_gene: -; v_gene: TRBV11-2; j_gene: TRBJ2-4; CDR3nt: TGTGCCAGCAGCTTAGGGGGCCTAGCCAAAAACATTCAGTACTTC; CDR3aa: CASSLGGLAKNIQYF
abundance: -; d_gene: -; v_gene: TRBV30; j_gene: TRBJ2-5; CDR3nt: TGTGCCTGGAAGGTCTACCAAGAGACCCAGTACTTC; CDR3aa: CAWKVYQETQYF
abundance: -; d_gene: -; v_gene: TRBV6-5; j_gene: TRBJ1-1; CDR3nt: TGTGCCAGCAGCCCCGGGTCGCTGGCTGAAGCTTTCTTT; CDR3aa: CASSPGSLAEAFF
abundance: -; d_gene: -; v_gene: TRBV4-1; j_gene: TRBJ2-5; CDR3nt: TGCGCCAGCAGCCAAGTGGCAGGACAAGAGACCCAGTACTTC; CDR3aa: CASSQVAGQETQYF
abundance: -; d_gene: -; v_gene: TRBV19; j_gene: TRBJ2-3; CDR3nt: TGTGCCACCTTCGGGGATACGCAGTATTTT; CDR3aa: CATFGDTQYF
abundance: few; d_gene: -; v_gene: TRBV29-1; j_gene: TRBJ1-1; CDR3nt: TGCAGCGTTGCTGCGGGGGACACTGAAGCTTTCTTT; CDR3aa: CSVAAGDTEAFF
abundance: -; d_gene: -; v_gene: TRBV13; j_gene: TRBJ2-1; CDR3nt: TGTGCCAGCAGCTTAGGAGACAATGAGCAGTTCTTC; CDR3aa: CASSLGDNEQFF